This T cell receptor beta chain appears in the sequencing data of a study of blood T cell repertoires in COVID-19. V was clipped by 0 bases and J by 4 bases, with 10 bases between them. Per germline, CDR1 SGDLS and CDR2 YYNGEE. The CDR3 covers 14 residues. The authors' processing: Reference gene primer amplification in the assay estimated nucleated cell counts. Profiling relied on immunoSEQ multiplex PCR, and the TCRdb table lists in-frame clones only, not all of them. V, J and clone size derive from that table, while D and trimming were established from the DNA sequence. The data contain approximately 60,000 clones, around 84% of them singletons.

The chain has TRBV9 and TRBJ2-5, with no clear D. Sequencing used peripheral blood. This TCR was recovered from a man in his fifties or sixties with active COVID-19. The CDR3 DNA sequence: TGTGCCAGCAGCGTAGCTGCCGGTGCAGAGACCCAGTACTTC. Translation: CASSVAAGAETQYF.